Presented here are 24 T cell receptor beta chains from one specimen sequenced in a study of blood T cell repertoires in COVID-19. Clones were read by immunoSEQ multiplex PCR, and TCRdb kept only the in-frame ones, dropping some. The table shows about 300,000 clones, with over 85% occurring only once. Sequencing used PBMCs or T cells enriched from blood (not recorded which). All receptors derive from a woman aged 45-59 years who had been exposed to COVID-19.

This clone was recorded a few times. The rearrangement links TRBV2 to TRBJ1-5; a weak D match, TRBD1 (5 bases). This CDR3 spans 14 amino acids. Trimming pared 4 bases from V and 1 base from J, leaving 8 bases between. The germline V gene encodes CDR1 SNHLY and CDR2 FYNNEI. CDR3 amino acids: CASSGTMSNQPQHF. The CDR3, as DNA: TGTGCCAGCAGTGGGACAATGAGCAATCAGCCCCAGCATTTT.

The rearrangement uses TRBV7-6 and TRBJ1-2, with TRBD1 matching 11 bases. The CDR3 loop spans 16 amino acids. Germline V gene sequence: CDR1 SGHVS, CDR2 FNYEAQ. Trimming cost V 4 bases and J 4 bases; bases outside gene matches: 8. CDR3 in DNA: TGTGCCAGCAGCTCGCGGACAGGGGGCAGCGGCTATGGCTACACCTTC. This translates into CASSSRTGGSGYGYTF.

In this sample, this clone turned up once. This chain connects TRBV2 to TRBJ2-7, with D maybe TRBD1 (6 bases). Between the trimmed V and J ends, which lost 6 bases and 3 bases, there was a span of 12 bases. CDR3 length: 13 amino acids. In germline, CDR1 is SNHLY, CDR2 FYNNEI. The CDR3 DNA reads TGTGCCAGCAGATTCCTAGGGGGCTACGAGCAGTACTTC. Its translation is CASRFLGGYEQYF.

V and J are TRBV7-9 and TRBJ2-5, with D possibly being TRBD1 (6 bases). The CDR3 is made up of 16 amino acids. In germline, CDR1 is SEHNR, CDR2 FQNEAQ (reference sequence). Trimming took off 1 base at V and 1 base at J, with 13 bases between the two ends. CDR3 residues: CASSLGGYRAQETQYF. CDR3 bases: TGTGCCAGCAGCTTAGGGGGGTACAGGGCCCAAGAGACCCAGTACTTC.

The chain combines TRBV4-1 with TRBJ2-7; 7 positions match TRBD1. The CDR3 sequence is 14 residues long. V trimming: 1 base; J trimming: 5 bases; junction bases outside the gene matches: 5. The V gene's germline CDR1 is MGHRA and CDR2 YSYEKL. In nucleotides, the CDR3 is TGCGCCAGCAGCCAAGGACAGGGAAGGAACGAGCAGTACTTC. Protein product: CASSQGQGRNEQYF.

The rearrangement uses TRBV5-1 and TRBJ1-3; 7 bases line up with TRBD1. J gave up 3 bases and V 0 bases, and 3 bases lay outside the gene matches. The CDR3 length is 15 residues. Germline CDR1 SGHRS, CDR2 YFSETQ. The CDR3 sequence is CASSLGSGGGNTIYF. The CDR3 bases are TGCGCCAGCAGCTTGGGATCAGGGGGTGGAAACACCATATATTTT. Based on the CDR3 plus reference TRBV5-1 and TRBJ1-3, the full variable domain is KAGVTQTPRYLIKTRGQQVTLSCSPISGHRSVSWYQQTPGQGLQFLFEYFSETQRNKGNFPGRFSGRQFSNSRSEMNVSTLELGDSALYLCASSLGSGGGNTIYFGEGSWLTVV.

This chain links TRBV30 with TRBJ2-1; no firm D call. Germline CDR1 is GTSNPN and CDR2 is SVGIG (reference sequence). CDR3 length: 13 amino acids. V was trimmed by 2 bases and J by 2 bases, leaving 7 bases between them. The CDR3 nucleotides are TGTGCCTGGAGTTCCCGAGCCTACAATGAGCAGTTCTTC. Translation gives CAWSSRAYNEQFF.

This clone was counted a few times. This sequence joins TRBV5-6 and TRBJ2-7; unclear D gene. V lost 3 bases to trimming and J lost 3 bases, with 16 bases between them. The CDR3 is 15 residues long. Germline assignment: CDR1 SGHDT and CDR2 YYEEEE. The chain's CDR3 is CASSSSSLRNYEQYF. Here the CDR3 DNA reads TGTGCCAGCAGCTCCTCATCCCTGAGAAACTACGAGCAGTACTTC.

V and J are TRBV7-2 and TRBJ2-2; no definite D call. The CDR3 has 15 residues. V was shortened by 2 bases and J by 1 base, with 8 bases between the two germline ends. The germline CDR1 and CDR2 sequences are SGHTA and FQGNSA. CDR3 coding DNA: TGTGCCAGCAGCTTAAATAGTATGAACACCGGGGAGCTGTTTTTT. Its protein product is CASSLNSMNTGELFF.

The chain combines TRBV9 with TRBJ2-3; 10 nucleotides line up with TRBD1. V shed 4 bases and J 4 bases; nucleotides not matched to a gene: 6. Germline V gene data show CDR1 as SGDLS and CDR2 as YYNGEE. The CDR3 is 15 residues long. The CDR3 loop reads CASSRQGASPDTQYF. The DNA for the CDR3 is TGTGCCAGCAGCCGACAGGGGGCTAGTCCAGATACGCAGTATTTT.

The DNA for the CDR3 is TGTGCCAGCAGCCGGGACAGGGGCTCTGAAGCTTTCTTT. Translated: CASSRDRGSEAFF. V gene TRBV7-8 combines with J gene TRBJ1-1; TRBD1 matches 10 bases. Per the germline V gene, CDR1 is SGHVS and CDR2 is FQNEAQ. The V gene end was trimmed by 5 bases and the J gene end by 6 bases; junction bases not matched to a gene: 3. This CDR3 has 13 residues.

The chain uses TRBV4-2 and TRBJ2-2; D is perhaps TRBD2 (5 bases). Germline V gene sequence: CDR1 LGHNA, CDR2 YNFKEQ. The CDR3 is made up of 16 amino acids. The V end lost 1 base, the J end lost 5 bases, and 14 bases lay between the germline ends. As DNA, the CDR3 is TGTGCCAGCAGCCAAGCCCCCCGAGGGCGGACCGGGGAGCTGTTTTTT. It codes for CASSQAPRGRTGELFF.

The chain has TRBV7-9 and TRBJ2-1; TRBD2 matches 11 bases. From germline, CDR1 is SEHNR and CDR2 FQNEAQ (reference sequence). The CDR3 loop spans 17 amino acids. Germline trimming cut 2 bases from V and 9 bases from J; bases unmatched to any gene: 12. This CDR3 is CASSLSGGLAGGREQFF. CDR3 bases: TGTGCCAGCAGCTTAAGTGGCGGCCTAGCGGGGGGACGTGAGCAGTTCTTC.

The chain joins TRBV5-1 to TRBJ1-3, with D unclear. Germline assignment: CDR1 SGHRS and CDR2 YFSETQ. V was cut by 4 bases and J by 0 bases, with 11 bases left in between. This CDR3 region has 15 residues. CDR3 DNA: TGCGCCAGCAGCCATGACTCGAGCTCTGGAAACACCATATATTTT. This sequence encodes CASSHDSSSGNTIYF.

This rearrangement joins TRBV6-2 or TRBV6-3 to TRBJ2-3; 7 bases agree with TRBD1. CDR1 is MNHEY, CDR2 SVGEGT, per germline. The junction had 9 bases not matched to a gene; V was cut back by 2 bases and J by 7 bases. This CDR3 spans 15 amino acids. The CDR3 bases are TGTGCCAGCAGTTACACAGGGACAGCTGCATATACGCAGTATTTT. It specifies CASSYTGTAAYTQYF.

The chain employs TRBV3-1 (or the pseudogene TRBV3-2) and TRBJ1-1; D is perhaps TRBD1 (5 bases). The V end was cut by 5 bases, the J end by 3 bases, with 13 bases between. Looked up from germline, CDR1 is LGHDT and CDR2 is YNNKEL (reference sequence). This CDR3 is built from 14 residues. The CDR3 protein is CASSYQGGDTEAFF. CDR3 in DNA: TGTGCCAGCAGCTATCAGGGTGGCGACACTGAAGCTTTCTTT.

V is TRBV6-1 and J is TRBJ1-4, with a possible D match to TRBD1 (5 bases). V dropped 3 bases and J dropped 4 bases, with 9 bases sitting between them. This CDR3 has 14 amino acids. The germline CDR1 and CDR2 sequences are MNHNS and SASEGT. Here the CDR3 DNA reads TGTGCCAGCAGTGAGGGGGGTCTTAATGAAAAACTGTTTTTT. It specifies CASSEGGLNEKLFF.

V and J are TRBV21-1 and TRBJ1-5; the table's D call TRBD1 went unverified against the DNA. TRBV21-1 is termed a pseudogene. The CDR3 runs to 19 residues. The CDR3 region is CASRLPVGTAYHSNQPQHF. CDR3 DNA sequence: TGTGCCAGCAGATTACCGGTCGGGACAGCGTATCATAGCAATCAGCCCCAGCATTTT.

V usage is TRBV19 and J usage is TRBJ1-5; D perhaps matches TRBD1 (5 bases). Trimming left V 3 bases short and J 0 bases short, with 6 bases between. The CDR3 is made up of 14 amino acids. CDR1 is LNHDA, CDR2 SQIVND, per germline (reference sequence). The CDR3, as DNA: TGTGCCAGTAGTATGACAGTTAGCAATCAGCCCCAGCATTTT. Residues: CASSMTVSNQPQHF.

This chain connects TRBV15 to TRBJ2-1; D remains unclear. The CDR3 loop spans 12 amino acids. Trimming removed 3 bases at V and 3 bases at J, with 3 bases between. In germline, CDR1 is LNHNV, CDR2 YYDKDF (reference sequence). The CDR3 DNA reads as TGTGCCACCAGCAGCAGCTACAATGAGCAGTTCTTC. Translated, it gives CATSSSYNEQFF.

The chain links TRBV11-2 to TRBJ2-1, with D maybe TRBD2 (7 bases). Germline lookup yields CDR1 SGHAT and CDR2 FQNNGV. With 0 bases removed from V and 6 bases from J, the gap between germline ends came to 12 bases. CDR3 size: 15 residues. CDR3 protein: CASSLEPGGPNEQFF. The CDR3 DNA follows: TGTGCCAGCAGCTTAGAGCCCGGGGGGCCCAATGAGCAGTTCTTC.

The gene calls are TRBV6-2 or TRBV6-3 and TRBJ1-4; no firm D call. V lost 2 bases to trimming and J lost 3 bases, with 7 bases between them. The CDR3 totals 14 residues. CDR1 MNHEY and CDR2 SVGEGT come from the germline V gene. The CDR3 nucleotides read TGTGCCAGCAGTTACGGTCCGGCTAATGAAAAACTGTTTTTT. Protein sequence: CASSYGPANEKLFF.

The J gene is TRBJ2-7, the V gene TRBV11-2; TRBD2 agrees at 9 bases. CDR3 length: 17 residues. With 0 bases clipped from V and 2 bases from J, the junction kept 8 bases outside the gene matches. Looked up from germline, CDR1 is SGHAT and CDR2 is FQNNGV. CDR3: CASSLDRVTSGTYEQYF. CDR3 nucleotide sequence: TGTGCCAGCAGCTTAGATCGGGTGACTAGCGGTACCTACGAGCAGTACTTC.

This chain joins TRBV14 and TRBJ2-4; weak D call: TRBD1 (6 bases). Germline V gene lookup returns CDR1 SGHDN and CDR2 FVKESK. The CDR3 consists of 15 residues. Between the trimmed V and J ends, which lost 4 bases and 2 bases, there was a span of 12 bases. The CDR3 reads CASSPQGISKNIQYF. CDR3 bases: TGTGCCAGCAGCCCACAGGGTATATCCAAAAACATTCAGTACTTC.